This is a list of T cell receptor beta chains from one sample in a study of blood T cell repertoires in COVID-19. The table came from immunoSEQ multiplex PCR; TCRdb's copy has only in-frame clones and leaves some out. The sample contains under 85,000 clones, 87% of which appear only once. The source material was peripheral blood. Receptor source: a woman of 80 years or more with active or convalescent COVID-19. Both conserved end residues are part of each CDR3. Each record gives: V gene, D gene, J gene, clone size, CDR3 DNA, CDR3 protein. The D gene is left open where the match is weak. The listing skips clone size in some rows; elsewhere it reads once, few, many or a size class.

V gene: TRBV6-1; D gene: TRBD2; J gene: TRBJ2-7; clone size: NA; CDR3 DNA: TGTGCCAGCAGTGAACGGGGACTAGCGGGTTCCTACGAGCAGTACTTC; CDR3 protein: CASSERGLAGSYEQYF
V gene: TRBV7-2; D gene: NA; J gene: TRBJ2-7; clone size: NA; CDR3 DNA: TGTGCCAGCAGCCCCCATAGCGGCAGAATTAGGGAGCAGTACTTC; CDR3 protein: CASSPHSGRIREQYF
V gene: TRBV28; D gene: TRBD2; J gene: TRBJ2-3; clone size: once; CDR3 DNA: TGTGCCAGCAGTTTAGCGGGACTAGCGGGAGCTCAAGATACGCAGTATTTT; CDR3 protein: CASSLAGLAGAQDTQYF
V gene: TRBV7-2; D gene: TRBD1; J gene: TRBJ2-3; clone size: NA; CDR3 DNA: TGTGCCAGCAGCTTAGCCTCCCTCCAGGGGGCAGATACGCAGTATTTT; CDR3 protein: CASSLASLQGADTQYF
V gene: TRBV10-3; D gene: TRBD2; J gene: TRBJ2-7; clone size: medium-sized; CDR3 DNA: TGTGCCATCAGTGGACCAAGCGCGGGAGGCACCGACGAGCAGTACTTC; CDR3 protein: CAISGPSAGGTDEQYF
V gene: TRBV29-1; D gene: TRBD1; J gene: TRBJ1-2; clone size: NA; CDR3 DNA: TGCAGCGTTGAACTTGGGACAGGGGGTAGCTATGGCTACACCTTC; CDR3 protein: CSVELGTGGSYGYTF
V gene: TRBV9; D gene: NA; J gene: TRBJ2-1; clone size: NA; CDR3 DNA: TGTGCCAGCAGCAAAGGGGGGGCAAGCTCCTACAATGAGCAGTTCTTC; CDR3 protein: CASSKGGASSYNEQFF
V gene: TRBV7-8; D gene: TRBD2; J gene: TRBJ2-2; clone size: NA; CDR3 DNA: TGTGCCAGCAGCCGAGGGACTATCCTCGGGGAGCTGTTTTTT; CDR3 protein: CASSRGTILGELFF
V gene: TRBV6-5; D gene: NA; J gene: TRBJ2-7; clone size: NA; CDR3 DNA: TGTGCCAGCAGTTACTCGGAGATAGGGGGATACGAGCAGTACTTC; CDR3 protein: CASSYSEIGGYEQYF
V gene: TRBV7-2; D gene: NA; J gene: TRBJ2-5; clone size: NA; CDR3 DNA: TGTGCCAGCAGCCGGAATGGAGGGGAGACCCAGTACTTC; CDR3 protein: CASSRNGGETQYF
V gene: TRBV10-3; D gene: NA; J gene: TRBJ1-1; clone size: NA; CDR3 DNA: TGTGCCATCAGTGGGGCCGAGTTCCTGAACACTGAAGCTTTCTTT; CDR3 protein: CAISGAEFLNTEAFF
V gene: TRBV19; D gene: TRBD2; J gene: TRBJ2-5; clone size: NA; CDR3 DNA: TGTGCCAGTAGTATACTCGGGACTAGCGGTGGAGAGACCCAGTACTTC; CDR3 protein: CASSILGTSGGETQYF
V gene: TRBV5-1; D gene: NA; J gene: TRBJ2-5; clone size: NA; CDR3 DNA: TGCGCCAGCAGCTTGGCCTCGGGCAGGGCAGAGACCCAGTACTTC; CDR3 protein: CASSLASGRAETQYF
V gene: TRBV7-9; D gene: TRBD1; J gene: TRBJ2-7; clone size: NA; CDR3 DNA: TGTGCCAGCAGCTCATGGGACAGGGGCGAGCAGTACTTC; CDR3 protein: CASSSWDRGEQYF
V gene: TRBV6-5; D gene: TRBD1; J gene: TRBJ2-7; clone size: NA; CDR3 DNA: TGTGCCAGCAGGACAGGGGGCGGCGAGCAGTACTTC; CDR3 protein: CASRTGGGEQYF
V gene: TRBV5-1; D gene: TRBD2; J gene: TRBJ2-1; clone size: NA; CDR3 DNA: TGCGCCAGCAGCTTGGAGCTAGCGGGAGGGAATGAGCAGTTCTTC; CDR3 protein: CASSLELAGGNEQFF
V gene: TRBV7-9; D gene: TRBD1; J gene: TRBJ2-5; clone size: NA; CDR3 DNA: TGTGCCAGCAGCGGACAGGGGAGGGAGACCCAGTACTTC; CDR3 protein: CASSGQGRETQYF
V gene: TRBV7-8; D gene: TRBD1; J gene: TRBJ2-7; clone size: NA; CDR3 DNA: TGTGCCAGCAGCATTTCGGGACAGGGCTCCTACGAGCAGTACTTC; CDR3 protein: CASSISGQGSYEQYF
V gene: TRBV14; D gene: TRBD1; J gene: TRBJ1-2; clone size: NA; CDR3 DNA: TGTGCCAGCAGCCCCCTTGGACAGACAGGGAACTATGGCTACACCTTC; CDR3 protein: CASSPLGQTGNYGYTF
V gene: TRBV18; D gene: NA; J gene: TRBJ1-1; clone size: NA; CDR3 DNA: TGTGCCAGCTCGCGATCATCAGGGGATACTGAAGCTTTCTTT; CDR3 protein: CASSRSSGDTEAFF
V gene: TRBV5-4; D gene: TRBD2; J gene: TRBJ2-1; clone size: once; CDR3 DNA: TGTGCCAGCAGCTTGGATTTGGCTAGCGGGTACAATGAGCAGTTCTTC; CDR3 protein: CASSLDLASGYNEQFF
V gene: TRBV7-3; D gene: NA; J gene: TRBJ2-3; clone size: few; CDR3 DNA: TGTGCCAGCAGCTTGGGCCATACGCAGTATTTT; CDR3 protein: CASSLGHTQYF
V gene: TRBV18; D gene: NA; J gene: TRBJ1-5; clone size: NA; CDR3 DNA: TGTGCCAGCTCACCAAAGGAAGGATCAGGTCAGCCCCAGCATTTT; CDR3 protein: CASSPKEGSGQPQHF